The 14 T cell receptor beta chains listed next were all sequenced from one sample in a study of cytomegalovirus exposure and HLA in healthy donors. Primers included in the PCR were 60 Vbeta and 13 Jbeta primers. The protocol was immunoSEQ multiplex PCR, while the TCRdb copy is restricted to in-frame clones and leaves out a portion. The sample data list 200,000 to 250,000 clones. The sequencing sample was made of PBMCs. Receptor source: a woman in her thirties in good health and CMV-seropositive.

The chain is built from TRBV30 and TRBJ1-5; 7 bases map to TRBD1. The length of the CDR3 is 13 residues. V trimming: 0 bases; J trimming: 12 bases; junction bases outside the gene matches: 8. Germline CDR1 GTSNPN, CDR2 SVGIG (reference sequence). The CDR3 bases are TGTGCCTGGAGTGTACTAGAAGGACAGGTCCAGCATTTT. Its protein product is CAWSVLEGQVQHF.

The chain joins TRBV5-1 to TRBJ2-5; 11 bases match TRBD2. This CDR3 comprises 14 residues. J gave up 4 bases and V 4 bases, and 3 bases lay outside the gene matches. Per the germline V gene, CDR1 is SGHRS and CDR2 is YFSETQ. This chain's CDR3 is CASSGLAGGETQYF. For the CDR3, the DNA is TGCGCCAGCAGCGGGCTAGCGGGGGGAGAGACCCAGTACTTC.

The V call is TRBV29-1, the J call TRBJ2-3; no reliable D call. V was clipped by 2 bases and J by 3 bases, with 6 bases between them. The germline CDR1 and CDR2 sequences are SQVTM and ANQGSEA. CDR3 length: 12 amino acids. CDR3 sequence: CSVETGTDTQYF. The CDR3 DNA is TGCAGCGTTGAAACGGGTACAGATACGCAGTATTTT.

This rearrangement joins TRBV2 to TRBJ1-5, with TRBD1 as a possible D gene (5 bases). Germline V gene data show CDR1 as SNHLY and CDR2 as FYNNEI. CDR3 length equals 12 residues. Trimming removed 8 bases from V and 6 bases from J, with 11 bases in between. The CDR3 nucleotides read TGTGCCAGCTCCGGGGGTAGTCAGCCCCAGCATTTT. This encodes CASSGGSQPQHF.

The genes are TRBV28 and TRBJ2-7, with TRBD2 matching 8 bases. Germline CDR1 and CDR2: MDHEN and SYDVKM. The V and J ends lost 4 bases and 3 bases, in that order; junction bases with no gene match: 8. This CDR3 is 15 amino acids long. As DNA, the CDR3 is TGTGCCAGCAGTTCCAAACTAGCGGACCTCTACGAGCAGTACTTC. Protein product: CASSSKLADLYEQYF.

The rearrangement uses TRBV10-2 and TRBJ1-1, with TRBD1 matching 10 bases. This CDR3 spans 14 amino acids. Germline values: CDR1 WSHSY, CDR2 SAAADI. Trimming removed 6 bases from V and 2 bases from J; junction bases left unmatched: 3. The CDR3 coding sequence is TGCGCCAGCAGCCTGACAGGGGGCAACACTGAAGCTTTCTTT. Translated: CASSLTGGNTEAFF.

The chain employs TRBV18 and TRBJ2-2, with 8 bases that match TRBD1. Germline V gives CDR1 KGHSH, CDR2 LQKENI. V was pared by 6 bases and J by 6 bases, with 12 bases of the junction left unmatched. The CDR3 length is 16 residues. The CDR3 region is CASSPTTGVTAGELFF. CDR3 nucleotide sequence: TGTGCCAGCTCCCCTACGACAGGGGTCACGGCCGGGGAGCTGTTTTTT. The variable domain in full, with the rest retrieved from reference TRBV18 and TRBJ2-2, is NAGVMQNPRHLVRRRGQEARLRCSPMKGHSHVYWYRQLPEEGLKFMVYLQKENIIDESGMPKERFSAEFPKEGPSILRIQQVVRGDSAAYFCASSPTTGVTAGELFFGEGSRLTVL.

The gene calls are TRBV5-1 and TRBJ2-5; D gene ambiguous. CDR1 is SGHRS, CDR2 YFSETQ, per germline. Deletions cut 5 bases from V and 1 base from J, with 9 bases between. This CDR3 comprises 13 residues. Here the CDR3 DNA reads TGCGCCAGCAGACCAGGCTCCCAAGAGACCCAGTACTTC. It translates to CASRPGSQETQYF.

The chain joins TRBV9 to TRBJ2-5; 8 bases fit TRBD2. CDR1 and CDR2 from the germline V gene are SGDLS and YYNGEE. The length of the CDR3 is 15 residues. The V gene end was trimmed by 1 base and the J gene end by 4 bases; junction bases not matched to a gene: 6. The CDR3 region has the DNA TGTGCCAGCAGCGTATACGCGGGGGGAGGAGAGACCCAGTACTTC. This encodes CASSVYAGGGETQYF.

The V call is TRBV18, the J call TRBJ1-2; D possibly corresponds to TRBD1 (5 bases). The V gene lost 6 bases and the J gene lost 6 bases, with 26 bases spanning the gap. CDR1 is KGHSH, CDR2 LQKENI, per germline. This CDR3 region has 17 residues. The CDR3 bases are TGTGCCAGCTCGCGGCTCCCCGCTCTACTAGGGGAGGATGGCTACACCTTC. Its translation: CASSRLPALLGEDGYTF.

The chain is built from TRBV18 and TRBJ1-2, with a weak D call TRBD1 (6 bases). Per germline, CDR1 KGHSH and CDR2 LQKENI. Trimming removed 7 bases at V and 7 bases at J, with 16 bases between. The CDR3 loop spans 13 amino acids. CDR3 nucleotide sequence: TGTGCCAGCTTATCCGAACAGGGAGCTGGCTACACCTTC. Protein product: CASLSEQGAGYTF.

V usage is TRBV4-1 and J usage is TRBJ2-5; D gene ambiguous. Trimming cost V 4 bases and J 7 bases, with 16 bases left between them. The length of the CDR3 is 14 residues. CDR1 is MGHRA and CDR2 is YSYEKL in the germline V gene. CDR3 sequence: CASSPQSERGTQYF. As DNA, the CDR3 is TGCGCCAGCAGCCCCCAATCTGAGAGAGGGACCCAGTACTTC.

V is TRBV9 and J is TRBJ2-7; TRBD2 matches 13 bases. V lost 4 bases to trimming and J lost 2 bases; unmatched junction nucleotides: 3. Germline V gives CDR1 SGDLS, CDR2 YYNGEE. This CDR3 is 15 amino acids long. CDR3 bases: TGTGCCAGCAGCCTCGGACTAGCGGGGGCCTACGAGCAGTACTTC. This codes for CASSLGLAGAYEQYF.

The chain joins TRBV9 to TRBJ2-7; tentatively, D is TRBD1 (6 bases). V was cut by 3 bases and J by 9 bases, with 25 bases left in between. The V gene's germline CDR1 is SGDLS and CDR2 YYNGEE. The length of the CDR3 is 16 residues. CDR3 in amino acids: CASSGNLLTGSLGQYF. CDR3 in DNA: TGTGCCAGCAGCGGTAATTTGCTCACAGGGTCGCTTGGGCAGTACTTC.